This T cell receptor (beta chain) comes out of a study of blood T cell repertoires in COVID-19. For the study at large: Italy, Spain and the United States were the sources of the convalescent and acute COVID-19 samples. From T cells, B-cell-depleted T cells, or PBMCs came the material, which was cDNA or gDNA.

Trimming at V came to 5 bases and at J to 6 bases, leaving 4 bases not matched to a gene. From germline, CDR1 is MNHEY and CDR2 SMNVEV (reference sequence). The CDR3 totals 14 residues. Original methodology: Amplifying reference gene primers gave estimates of nucleated cell counts. Sequencing was performed with immunoSEQ multiplex PCR; in TCRdb, only in-frame clones are kept and a portion is missing. The V and J calls and clone size were taken over from that table, and D and trimming were inferred from the DNA. The table has some 270,000 clones, approximately 83% seen once; the top ten hold 9.5% to 12%.

The rearrangement links TRBV27 to TRBJ1-4, with 9 bases fitting TRBD1. The sequencing input was peripheral blood. The clonotype was recovered from a woman in her seventies with acute or convalescent COVID-19. This CDR3 is CASSARDRDEKLFF. For the CDR3, the DNA is TGTGCCAGCAGTGCCCGGGACAGGGATGAAAAACTGTTTTTT.